These 23 T cell receptor beta chains came from one sample sequenced in a study of cytomegalovirus exposure and HLA in healthy donors. Amplification used 60 Vbeta primers and 13 Jbeta primers. The data were produced by immunoSEQ multiplex PCR, yet TCRdb's version contains in-frame clones alone and is incomplete. The sample lists roughly 43,000 clones; around 60% were seen once. The sample taken for sequencing was PBMCs. Receptors originate from a human donor in good health.

This clone has more than one count but fewer than ten. The chain is built from TRBV5-1 and TRBJ1-2; D is unclear. The CDR3 sequence is 12 residues long. V lost 0 bases to trimming and J lost 7 bases, with 7 bases between them. CDR1 is SGHRS, CDR2 YFSETQ, per germline. CDR3 loop: CASSLDFTGYTF. The CDR3 DNA is TGCGCCAGCAGCTTGGACTTTACTGGCTACACCTTC.

The genes are TRBV7-9 and TRBJ1-5, with D unclear. V lost 5 bases to trimming and J lost 4 bases, with 15 bases between them. Per germline, CDR1 SEHNR and CDR2 FQNEAQ (reference sequence). The length of the CDR3 is 15 residues. The CDR3 bases are TGTGCCAGCAGCCTCGGGGAAGGCAGAAATCAGCCCCAGCATTTT. Its protein is CASSLGEGRNQPQHF.

The V and J genes are TRBV5-1 and TRBJ2-1; 10 positions agree with TRBD1. V was pared by 3 bases and J by 4 bases, with 10 bases of the junction left unmatched. Looked up from germline, CDR1 is SGHRS and CDR2 is YFSETQ. This CDR3 region has 17 residues. The DNA for the CDR3 is TGCGCCAGCAGCTCAATCGTGGGGACAGGGGCTTACAATGAGCAGTTCTTC. Translation gives CASSSIVGTGAYNEQFF.

Concerning this clone itself: In the same sample, other DNA sequences code for this CDR3. The chain links TRBV7-3 to TRBJ1-1; D is ambiguous. This CDR3 spans 14 amino acids. Germline V gives CDR1 SGHTA, CDR2 FQGTGA. V lost 2 bases and J lost 4, with 11 bases in between. CDR3 protein: CASSLRGVATEAFF. The CDR3 DNA sequence: TGTGCCAGCAGCTTACGGGGAGTGGCCACTGAAGCTTTCTTT.

This clone has only one observation. V is TRBV30 and J is TRBJ1-2; 10 nucleotides agree with TRBD1. Germline V gene lookup returns CDR1 GTSNPN and CDR2 SVGIG (reference sequence). V shed 2 bases, J shed 2 bases, and the junction held 8 bases outside the gene matches. The CDR3 is made up of 16 amino acids. The CDR3 region is CAWSLWGQGINYGYTF. The CDR3 region has the DNA TGTGCCTGGAGTCTTTGGGGACAGGGGATAAACTATGGCTACACCTTC. The whole variable domain, remainder taken from reference TRBV30 and TRBJ1-2, is SQTIHQWPATLVQPVGSPLSLECTVEGTSNPNLYWYRQAAGRGLQLLFYSVGIGQISSEVPQNLSASRPQDRQFILSSKKLLLSDSGFYLCAWSLWGQGINYGYTFGSGTRLTVV.

The gene calls are TRBV5-1 and TRBJ2-2, with D perhaps matching TRBD2 (6 bases). CDR3 size: 15 residues. Trimming removed 4 bases from V and 4 bases from J, with 14 bases in between. Germline CDR1 SGHRS, CDR2 YFSETQ. The CDR3 region has the DNA TGCGCCAGCAGCCTTAGACTAGTTAGCACCGGGGAGCTGTTTTTT. It encodes CASSLRLVSTGELFF. Full variable domain (outside the CDR3, taken from reference TRBV5-1 and TRBJ2-2): KAGVTQTPRYLIKTRGQQVTLSCSPISGHRSVSWYQQTPGQGLQFLFEYFSETQRNKGNFPGRFSGRQFSNSRSEMNVSTLELGDSALYLCASSLRLVSTGELFFGEGSRLTVL.

The chain uses TRBV5-1 and TRBJ1-2, with 8 bases aligning to TRBD1. CDR1 and CDR2 from the germline V gene are SGHRS and YFSETQ. This CDR3 is built from 14 residues. V lost 2 bases, J lost 6 bases, and 6 bases stayed unmatched. The CDR3 region is CASSLMDRADGYTF. The CDR3 DNA reads TGCGCCAGCAGCTTAATGGACAGGGCTGATGGCTACACCTTC. Complete variable domain (other parts from reference TRBV5-1 and TRBJ1-2): KAGVTQTPRYLIKTRGQQVTLSCSPISGHRSVSWYQQTPGQGLQFLFEYFSETQRNKGNFPGRFSGRQFSNSRSEMNVSTLELGDSALYLCASSLMDRADGYTFGSGTRLTVV.

The J gene is TRBJ2-2, the V gene TRBV7-6; 8 bases are a match to TRBD1. This CDR3 has 19 residues. The J segment lost 0 bases and the V segment lost 1 base, leaving 10 bases of the junction unmatched. The germline CDR1 and CDR2 sequences are SGHVS and FNYEAQ. The CDR3 reads CASSLEPRGRTSNTGELFF. The CDR3 region has the DNA TGTGCCAGCAGCTTAGAGCCCAGGGGGCGAACCTCGAACACCGGGGAGCTGTTTTTT.

The rearrangement links TRBV6-5 to TRBJ2-4; 9 positions agree with TRBD1. This CDR3 is built from 14 residues. The V segment lost 4 bases and the J segment 8 bases; nucleotides outside the gene matches: 6. Germline CDR1 is MNHEY and CDR2 is SVGAGI. The CDR3 sequence is CASSLDRGSHIQYF. CDR3 DNA: TGTGCCAGCAGTTTGGACAGGGGCTCACACATTCAGTACTTC.

The chain's CDR3 is CASSLLAGRSSYEQYF. CDR3 sequence (DNA): TGTGCCAGCAGTTTATTAGCGGGGCGCAGCTCCTACGAGCAGTACTTC. The chain is built from TRBV28 and TRBJ2-7; 8 nucleotides align to TRBD2. The V gene end was trimmed by 1 base and the J gene end by 0 bases; junction bases not matched to a gene: 5. The CDR3 spans 16 residues. Germline V lookup: CDR1 MDHEN, CDR2 SYDVKM.

This clone turned up a few times. This rearrangement joins TRBV7-9 to TRBJ2-2; D remains unclear. V was pared by 5 bases and J by 3 bases, with 4 bases between. CDR3 size: 12 residues. The germline V gene encodes CDR1 SEHNR and CDR2 FQNEAQ (reference sequence). The CDR3 sequence is CASSQDTGELFF. The CDR3 coding sequence is TGTGCCAGCAGCCAGGACACCGGGGAGCTGTTTTTT.

The CDR3 is CASSQRPGQGRYEQFF. The CDR3 nucleotides read TGTGCCAGCAGCCAGAGGCCGGGACAGGGCCGTTATGAGCAGTTCTTC. This chain joins TRBV14 and TRBJ2-1; 9 bases align to TRBD1. Germline-derived CDR1 and CDR2 are SGHDN and FVKESK. The CDR3 has 16 amino acids. V dropped 3 bases and J dropped 8; count of bases not matched to a gene: 11.

The chain joins TRBV6-5 to TRBJ1-2; possibly TRBD1 for D (5 bases). Germline CDR1 reads MNHEY; CDR2 reads SVGAGI. The V and J ends lost 7 bases and 4 bases respectively, with 13 bases between them. The CDR3 runs 13 residues. CDR3: CASTKGAAYGYTF. The CDR3 bases are TGTGCCAGCACCAAAGGGGCAGCCTATGGCTACACCTTC.

The chain carries TRBV2 and TRBJ1-5; tentative D call: TRBD1 (6 bases). CDR3 length equals 15 residues. Germline CDR1 and CDR2: SNHLY and FYNNEI. Trimming stripped 7 bases from V and 2 bases from J, with 15 bases between. The CDR3 here is CASTQGRGGNQPQHF. DNA of the CDR3: TGTGCCAGCACCCAAGGGAGGGGGGGCAATCAGCCCCAGCATTTT.

This clone was observed a handful of times. The chain is built from TRBV5-1 and TRBJ2-1, with D perhaps TRBD2 (6 bases). Germline V gives CDR1 SGHRS, CDR2 YFSETQ. Trimming removed 1 base at V and 8 bases at J, with 7 bases between. The CDR3 is 12 residues long. CDR3: CASSLSGDEQFF. The DNA for the CDR3 is TGCGCCAGCAGCTTGTCGGGGGATGAGCAGTTCTTC.

The genes are TRBV9 and TRBJ1-1, with TRBD1 identical over 9 bases. CDR1 and CDR2 from the germline V gene are SGDLS and YYNGEE. The CDR3 covers 20 residues. The J segment lost 4 bases and the V segment lost 3 bases, leaving 22 bases of the junction unmatched. The CDR3 nucleotides read TGTGCCAGCAGCGCCACTCTCAACCGACGAACACAGGGGGCGCTCACTGAAGCTTTCTTT. The encoded protein is CASSATLNRRTQGALTEAFF.

The rearrangement joins TRBV18 to TRBJ2-7; no definite D call. The CDR3 sequence is 13 residues long. The V end lost 2 bases, the J end lost 6 bases, and 11 bases lay between the germline ends. The germline gives CDR1 KGHSH, CDR2 LQKENI. DNA of the CDR3: TGTGCCAGCTCACCAACCAGGTCGAGCGAGCAGTACTTC. This translates into CASSPTRSSEQYF.

V gene TRBV4-3 combines with J gene TRBJ1-2; 10 nucleotides align to TRBD1. Germline V gene data show CDR1 as LGHNA and CDR2 as YSLEER. V was clipped by 1 base and J by 7 bases; unmatched bases: 9. CDR3 length: 16 amino acids. DNA of the CDR3: TGCGCCAGCAGCCAAGTAGAGACAGGGGGCGTCGGTGGCTACACCTTC. This encodes CASSQVETGGVGGYTF.

The chain uses TRBV5-1 and TRBJ2-2; D perhaps matches TRBD2 (6 bases). The CDR3 contains 14 residues. V was trimmed by 5 bases and J by 3 bases, leaving 11 bases between them. Germline V gives CDR1 SGHRS, CDR2 YFSETQ. DNA for the CDR3: TGCGCCAGCAGGGCACCGGGAGACACCGGGGAGCTGTTTTTT. This codes for CASRAPGDTGELFF.

J is TRBJ2-7 and V is TRBV11-2, with D perhaps matching TRBD1 (6 bases). The germline gives CDR1 SGHAT, CDR2 FQNNGV. Trimming removed 6 bases from V and 4 bases from J, with 16 bases in between. The length of the CDR3 is 14 residues. CDR3 DNA sequence: TGTGCCAGCAGTAGTTCGACAGGAGATTACGAGCAGTACTTC. Its translation: CASSSSTGDYEQYF.

The chain combines TRBV6-6 with TRBJ1-5, with TRBD1 matching 7 bases. The CDR3 is 15 amino acids. The V segment lost 2 bases and the J segment 5 bases; nucleotides outside the gene matches: 6. From germline, CDR1 is MNHNY and CDR2 SVGAGI (reference sequence). CDR3 residues: CASSYEGRGHQPQHF. DNA for the CDR3: TGTGCCAGCAGTTACGAGGGTAGGGGGCATCAGCCCCAGCATTTT.

The chain recombines TRBV10-1 with TRBJ1-4; weak D call: TRBD1 (5 bases). Trimming stripped 3 bases from V and 7 bases from J, with 12 bases between. The CDR3 has 14 amino acids. Germline V CDR1 and CDR2: WNHNN, SYGVQD (reference sequence). CDR3 in DNA: TGCGCCAGCAGTGAAGTCGCCGGGGGTGAAAAACTGTTTTTT. Protein product: CASSEVAGGEKLFF.

This clone was seen a few times. The chain carries TRBV28 and TRBJ1-5; possibly TRBD1 for D (6 bases). V lost 6 bases and J 3 bases, leaving 12 bases between the germline ends. CDR3 length equals 14 residues. Germline V gene lookup returns CDR1 MDHEN and CDR2 SYDVKM. CDR3: CASSYGQINQPQHF. The CDR3 bases are TGTGCCAGCAGCTACGGACAGATCAATCAGCCCCAGCATTTT.